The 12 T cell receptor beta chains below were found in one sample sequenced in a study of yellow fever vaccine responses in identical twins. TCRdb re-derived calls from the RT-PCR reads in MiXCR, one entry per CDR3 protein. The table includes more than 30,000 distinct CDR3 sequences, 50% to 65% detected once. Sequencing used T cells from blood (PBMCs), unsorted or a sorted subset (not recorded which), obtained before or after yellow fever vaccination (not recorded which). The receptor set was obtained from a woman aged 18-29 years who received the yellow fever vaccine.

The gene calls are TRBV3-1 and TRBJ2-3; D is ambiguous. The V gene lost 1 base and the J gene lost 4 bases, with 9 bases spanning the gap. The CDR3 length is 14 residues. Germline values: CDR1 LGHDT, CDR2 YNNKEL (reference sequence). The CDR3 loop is CASSQAYAADTQYF. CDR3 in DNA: TGTGCCAGCAGCCAAGCCTATGCCGCAGATACGCAGTATTTT.

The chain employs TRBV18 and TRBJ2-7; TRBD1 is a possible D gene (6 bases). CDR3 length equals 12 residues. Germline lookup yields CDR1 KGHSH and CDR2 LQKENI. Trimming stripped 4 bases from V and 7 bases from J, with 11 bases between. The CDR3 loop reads CASSRQESEQYF. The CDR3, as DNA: TGTGCCAGCTCACGACAGGAAAGTGAGCAGTACTTC.

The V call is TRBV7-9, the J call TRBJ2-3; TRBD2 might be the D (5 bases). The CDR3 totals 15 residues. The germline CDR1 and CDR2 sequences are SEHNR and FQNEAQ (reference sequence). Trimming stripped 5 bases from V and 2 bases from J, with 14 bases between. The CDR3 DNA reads TGTGCCAGCAGCCCCGAGGGCTCAACCACAGATACGCAGTATTTT. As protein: CASSPEGSTTDTQYF.

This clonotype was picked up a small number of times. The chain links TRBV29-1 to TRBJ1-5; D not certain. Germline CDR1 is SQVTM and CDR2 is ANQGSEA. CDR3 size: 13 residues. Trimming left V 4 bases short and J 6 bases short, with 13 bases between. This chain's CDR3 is CSVALTAGQPQHF. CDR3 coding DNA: TGCAGCGTTGCCCTCACGGCGGGTCAGCCCCAGCATTTT.

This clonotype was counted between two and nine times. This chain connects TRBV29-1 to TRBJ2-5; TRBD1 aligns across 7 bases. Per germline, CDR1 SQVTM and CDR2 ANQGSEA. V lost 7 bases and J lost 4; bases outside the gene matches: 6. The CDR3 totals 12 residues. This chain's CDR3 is CSATGVRETQYF. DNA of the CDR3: TGCAGCGCAACAGGGGTACGAGAGACCCAGTACTTC.

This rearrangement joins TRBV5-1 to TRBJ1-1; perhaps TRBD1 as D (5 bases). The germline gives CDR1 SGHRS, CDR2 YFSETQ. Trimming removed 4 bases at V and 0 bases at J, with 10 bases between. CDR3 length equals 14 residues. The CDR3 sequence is CASSGRQMNTEAFF. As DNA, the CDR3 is TGCGCCAGCAGCGGACGACAGATGAACACTGAAGCTTTCTTT.

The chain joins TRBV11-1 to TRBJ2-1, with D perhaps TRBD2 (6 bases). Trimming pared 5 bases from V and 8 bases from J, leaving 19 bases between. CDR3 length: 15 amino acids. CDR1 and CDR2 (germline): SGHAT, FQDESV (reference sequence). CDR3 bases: TGTGCCAGCAGCCCGCGGAGGGCGGGTGGCGATGAGCAGTTCTTC. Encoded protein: CASSPRRAGGDEQFF.

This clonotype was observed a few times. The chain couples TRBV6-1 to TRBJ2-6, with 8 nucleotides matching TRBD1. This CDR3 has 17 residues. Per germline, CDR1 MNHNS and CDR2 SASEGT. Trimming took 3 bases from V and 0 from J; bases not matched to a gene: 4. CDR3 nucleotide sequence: TGTGCCAGCAGTGAGGGACAGGTTCACTCTGGGGCCAACGTCCTGACTTTC. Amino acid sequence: CASSEGQVHSGANVLTF.

The CDR3: CASSLLVDRSSYNSPLHF. The DNA for the CDR3 is TGTGCCAGCAGCTTACTCGTAGACCGGAGCTCCTATAATTCACCCCTCCACTTT. The V call is TRBV11-3, the J call TRBJ1-6; D is unresolved. CDR3 length: 18 amino acids. Germline assignment: CDR1 SGHNT and CDR2 YENEEA. Between the trimmed V and J ends, which lost 2 bases and 0 bases, there was a span of 14 bases.

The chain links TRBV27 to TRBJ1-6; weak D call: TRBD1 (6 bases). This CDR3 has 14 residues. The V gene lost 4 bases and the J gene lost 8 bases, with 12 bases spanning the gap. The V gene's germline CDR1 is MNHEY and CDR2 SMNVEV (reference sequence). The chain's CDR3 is CASSWGRGDSPLHF. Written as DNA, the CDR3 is TGTGCCAGCAGTTGGGGCAGGGGTGATTCACCCCTCCACTTT.

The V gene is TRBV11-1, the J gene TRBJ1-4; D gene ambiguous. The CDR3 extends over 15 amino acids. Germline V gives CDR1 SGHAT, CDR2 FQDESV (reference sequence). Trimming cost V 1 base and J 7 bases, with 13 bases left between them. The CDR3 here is CASSLVSLAGEKLFF. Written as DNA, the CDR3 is TGTGCCAGCAGCTTAGTGAGCCTGGCAGGTGAAAAACTGTTTTTT. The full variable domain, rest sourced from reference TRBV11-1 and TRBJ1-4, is EAEVAQSPRYKITEKSQAVAFWCDPISGHATLYWYRQILGQGPELLVQFQDESVVDDSQLPKDRFSAERLKGVDSTLKIQPAELGDSAMYLCASSLVSLAGEKLFFGSGTQLSVL.

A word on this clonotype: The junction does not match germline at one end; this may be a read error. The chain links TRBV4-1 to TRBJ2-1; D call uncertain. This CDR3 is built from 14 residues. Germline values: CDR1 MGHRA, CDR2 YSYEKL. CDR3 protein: CANSQVTDYNEQFF. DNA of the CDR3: TGCGCCAACAGCCAAGTGACTGATTACAATGAGCAGTTCTTC.